This T cell receptor (beta chain) is drawn from a study of multiple sclerosis patients with progressive multifocal leukoencephalopathy. CDR1 SNHLY and CDR2 FYNNEI come from the germline V gene. Trimming at V came to 6 bases and at J to 6 bases, leaving 5 bases not matched to a gene. The CDR3 spans 13 residues. Time point indicated: time of PML onset. Natalizumab-treated patients developed PML between roughly 16 and 60 months into natalizumab therapy. T3 blood samples were collected at the time of PML onset. Data came from immunoSEQ multiplex PCR; TCRdb stores just in-frame clones and leaves some out. The table includes 25,000 to 35,000 clones, around 85% detected once.

This clonotype originated in a woman in her twenties or thirties with progressive multifocal leukoencephalopathy. The rearrangement links TRBV2 to TRBJ2-3, with 8 positions matching TRBD2. The sequences come from PBMCs, collected from a patient treated with natalizumab. The CDR3 loop is CASRAGLDDTQYF. The CDR3 nucleotides are TGTGCCAGCAGGGCGGGACTAGACGATACGCAGTATTTT.